What follows are 14 T cell receptor beta chains derived from one specimen sequenced in a study of cytomegalovirus exposure and HLA in healthy donors. Primers for the PCR totalled 60 Vbeta and 13 Jbeta. Measured with immunoSEQ multiplex PCR; TCRdb has only the in-frame clones, and not every one. The data contain 150,000 to 200,000 clones, about four fifths of them singletons. Sequencing was done on a sample of PBMCs. These receptors were taken from a middle-aged woman in good health and CMV-seronegative.

This clone was seen more than once but under ten times. This chain joins TRBV29-1 and TRBJ2-3; no firm D call. Germline CDR1 is SQVTM and CDR2 is ANQGSEA. The CDR3 consists of 14 residues. Deletions cut 5 bases from V and 2 bases from J, with 14 bases between. CDR3 DNA sequence: TGCAGCGTTCATCCGAGAGGCTCCACAGATACGCAGTATTTT. Its translation is CSVHPRGSTDTQYF.

This chain connects TRBV11-3 to TRBJ2-3, with D perhaps TRBD1 (7 bases). Deletions cut 5 bases from V and 6 bases from J, with 27 bases between. Per the germline V gene, CDR1 is SGHNT and CDR2 is YENEEA. This CDR3 is built from 18 residues. The CDR3 nucleotides read TGTGCCAGCAGCGAATCCCCCGGACAGGCGGGGATTTCGGATACGCAGTATTTT. Its translation is CASSESPGQAGISDTQYF.

The V and J genes are TRBV7-8 and TRBJ2-7; D is possibly TRBD1 (5 bases). Germline values: CDR1 SGHVS, CDR2 FQNEAQ. CDR3 length equals 14 residues. V was clipped by 5 bases and J by 0 bases, with 11 bases between them. CDR3 nucleotide sequence: TGTGCCAGCAGCAAGGACACCGACTCCTACGAGCAGTACTTC. Its protein is CASSKDTDSYEQYF.

V gene TRBV5-1 combines with J gene TRBJ2-1, with a weak D call TRBD1 (5 bases). The germline V and J ends were trimmed by 0 bases and 2 bases, with 6 bases remaining between them. Germline V lookup: CDR1 SGHRS, CDR2 YFSETQ. This CDR3 is 14 amino acids long. CDR3 sequence: CASSLGQPYNEQFF. CDR3 bases: TGCGCCAGCAGCTTGGGACAGCCCTACAATGAGCAGTTCTTC.

This clone was observed once. This chain connects TRBV5-5 to TRBJ1-5; TRBD1 matches 10 bases. With V trimmed by 2 bases and J by 6 bases, 2 bases remained unmatched. The CDR3 contains 14 residues. Germline V gives CDR1 SGHKS, CDR2 YYEKEE (reference sequence). The chain's CDR3 is CASSLGTGAQPQHF. Here the CDR3 DNA reads TGTGCCAGCAGCTTAGGGACAGGGGCTCAGCCCCAGCATTTT.

The rearrangement joins TRBV14 to TRBJ2-7; a weak D match, TRBD2 (5 bases). The V gene's germline CDR1 is SGHDN and CDR2 FVKESK. The ends were cut back, 0 bases at V and 6 bases at J, with 15 bases in the middle. The CDR3 length is 15 residues. CDR3 in amino acids: CASSQDSGVEREQYV. CDR3 in DNA: TGTGCCAGCAGCCAAGACTCCGGGGTTGAGCGCGAGCAGTACGTC.

This chain links TRBV7-2 with TRBJ1-3; D is undetermined. The CDR3 has 16 residues. Germline values: CDR1 SGHTA, CDR2 FQGNSA. V lost 3 bases to trimming and J lost 2 bases, with 14 bases between them. The CDR3 DNA is TGTGCCAGCAGCTTCTCCGGCGGTGTAGCTGGAAACACCATATATTTT. This encodes CASSFSGGVAGNTIYF.

The chain couples TRBV27 to TRBJ2-1, with 7 bases matching TRBD2. V lost 8 bases to trimming and J lost 6 bases; unmatched junction nucleotides: 7. The CDR3 consists of 13 residues. Germline V CDR1 and CDR2: MNHEY, SMNVEV (reference sequence). CDR3 DNA sequence: TGTGCCAGCCTATTTCCGGGGGGCAATGAGCAGTTCTTC. Translated, it gives CASLFPGGNEQFF.

As DNA, the CDR3 is TGTGCCAGCAGCCCCGGACAGGGACCAGATACGCAGTATTTT. It specifies CASSPGQGPDTQYF. The genes are TRBV5-8 and TRBJ2-3, with 8 nucleotides matching TRBD1. Losses at the gene ends were 4 bases for V and 4 bases for J; bases not matched to a gene: 5. The CDR3 covers 14 residues. Germline V gene data show CDR1 as SGHTS and CDR2 as YDEGEE.

The rearrangement links TRBV7-2 to TRBJ1-3; no firm D call. V lost 5 bases to trimming and J lost 1 base, with 15 bases between them. Germline V CDR1 and CDR2: SGHTA, FQGNSA. This CDR3 comprises 16 residues. The CDR3 is CASSPAGIASGNTIYF. DNA for the CDR3: TGTGCCAGCAGCCCCGCCGGGATAGCATCTGGAAACACCATATATTTT.

This clone appeared a few times. Other DNA variants within this sample encode the same CDR3. The chain is built from TRBV18 and TRBJ1-5, with 7 bases that match TRBD1. V lost 3 bases, J lost 3 bases, and 2 bases stayed unmatched. This CDR3 is built from 14 residues. CDR1 and CDR2 (germline): KGHSH, LQKENI. The CDR3 sequence is CASSPTGPNQPQHF. The CDR3 DNA is TGTGCCAGCTCACCGACAGGGCCCAATCAGCCCCAGCATTTT.

The rearrangement links TRBV19 to TRBJ1-3, with D tentatively TRBD1 (6 bases). This CDR3 contains 15 residues. V was pared by 6 bases and J by 3 bases, with 15 bases between. The V gene's germline CDR1 is LNHDA and CDR2 SQIVND (reference sequence). CDR3 in DNA: TGTGCCAGTAGAAACAAGGACAGATTTGGAAACACCATATATTTT. Translation: CASRNKDRFGNTIYF.

V usage is TRBV6-1 and J usage is TRBJ2-7; no clear D. CDR3 length: 13 residues. Per the germline V gene, CDR1 is MNHNS and CDR2 is SASEGT. Trimming took off 4 bases at V and 2 bases at J, with 9 bases between the two ends. The CDR3 nucleotides read TGTGCCAGCAGTGTTCCTACCACCTACGAGCAGTACTTC. Residues: CASSVPTTYEQYF.

The rearrangement uses TRBV19 and TRBJ2-5; tentatively, D is TRBD2 (5 bases). CDR3 length: 16 residues. V lost 3 bases, J lost 5 bases, and 19 bases lay in between. Germline V gene sequence: CDR1 LNHDA, CDR2 SQIVND (reference sequence). The CDR3 region is CASSIVGLPTGETQYF. CDR3 bases: TGTGCCAGTAGTATTGTAGGACTCCCGACGGGGGAGACCCAGTACTTC. Supplemented by reference TRBV19 and TRBJ2-5, the full variable domain reads DGGITQSPKYLFRKEGQNVTLSCEQNLNHDAMYWYRQDPGQGLRLIYYSQIVNDFQKGDIAEGYSVSREKKESFPLTVTSAQKNPTAFYLCASSIVGLPTGETQYFGPGTRLLVL.